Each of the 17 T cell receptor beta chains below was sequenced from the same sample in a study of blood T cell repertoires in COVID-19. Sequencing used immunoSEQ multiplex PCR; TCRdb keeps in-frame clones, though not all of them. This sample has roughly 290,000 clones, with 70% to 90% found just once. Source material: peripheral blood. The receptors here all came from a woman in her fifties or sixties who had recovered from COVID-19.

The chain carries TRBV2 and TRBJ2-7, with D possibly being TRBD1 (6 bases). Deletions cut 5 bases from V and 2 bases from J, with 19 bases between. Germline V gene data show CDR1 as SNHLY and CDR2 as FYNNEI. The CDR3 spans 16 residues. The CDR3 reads CASSSIPDRPPYEQYF. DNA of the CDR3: TGTGCCAGCAGTTCAATCCCGGACAGACCCCCCTACGAGCAGTACTTC.

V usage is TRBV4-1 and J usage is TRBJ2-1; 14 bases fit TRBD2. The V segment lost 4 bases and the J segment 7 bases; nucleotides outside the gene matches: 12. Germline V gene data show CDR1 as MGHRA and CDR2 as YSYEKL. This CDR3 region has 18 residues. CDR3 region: CASSLILGLAGAGNEQFF. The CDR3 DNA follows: TGCGCCAGCAGCCTGATCCTGGGACTAGCGGGGGCAGGTAATGAGCAGTTCTTC.

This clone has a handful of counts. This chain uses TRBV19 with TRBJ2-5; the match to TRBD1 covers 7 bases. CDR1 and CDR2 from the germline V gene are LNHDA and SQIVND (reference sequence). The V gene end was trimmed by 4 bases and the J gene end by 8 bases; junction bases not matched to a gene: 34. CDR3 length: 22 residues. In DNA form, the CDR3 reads TGTGCCAGTAGTACGGGTTTAGTTCGACCAAGACAGGGAAGCTCGCCACATGGAACCCAGTACTTC. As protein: CASSTGLVRPRQGSSPHGTQYF.

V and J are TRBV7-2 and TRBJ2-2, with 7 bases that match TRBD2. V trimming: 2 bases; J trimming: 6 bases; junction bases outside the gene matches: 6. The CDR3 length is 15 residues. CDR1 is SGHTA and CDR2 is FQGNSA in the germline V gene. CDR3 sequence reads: CASSLIPRESGELFF. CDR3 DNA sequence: TGTGCCAGCAGCTTAATTCCGCGGGAGTCCGGGGAGCTGTTTTTT.

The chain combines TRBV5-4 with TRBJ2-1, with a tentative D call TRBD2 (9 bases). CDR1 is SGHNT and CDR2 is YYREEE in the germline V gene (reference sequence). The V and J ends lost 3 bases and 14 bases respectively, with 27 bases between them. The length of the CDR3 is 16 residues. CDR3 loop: CASSSPGGLAGPPEFF. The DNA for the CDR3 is TGTGCCAGCAGCTCCCCAGGGGGCCTAGCGGGGCCGCCGGAGTTCTTC.

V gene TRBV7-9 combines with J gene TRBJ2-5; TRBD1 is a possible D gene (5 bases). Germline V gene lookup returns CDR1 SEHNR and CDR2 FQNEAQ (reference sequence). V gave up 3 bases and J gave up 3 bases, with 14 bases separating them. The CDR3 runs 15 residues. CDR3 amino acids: CASSFIKDKKETQYF. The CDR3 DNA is TGTGCCAGCAGCTTTATAAAGGACAAGAAAGAGACCCAGTACTTC.

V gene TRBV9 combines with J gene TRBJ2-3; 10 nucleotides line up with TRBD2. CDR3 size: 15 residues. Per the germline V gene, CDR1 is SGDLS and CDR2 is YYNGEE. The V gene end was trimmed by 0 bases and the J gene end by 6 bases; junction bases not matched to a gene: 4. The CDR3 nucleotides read TGTGCCAGCAGCGTAGCCGCAGCGGGAGGGGATACGCAGTATTTT. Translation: CASSVAAAGGDTQYF.

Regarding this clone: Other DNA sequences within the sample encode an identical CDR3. This chain's CDR3 is CAWSLSVNEQFF. The CDR3 DNA sequence: TGTGCCTGGAGTCTTAGTGTAAATGAGCAGTTCTTC. This chain connects TRBV30 to TRBJ2-1, with D hard to call. This CDR3 has 12 amino acids. Trimming stripped 2 bases from V and 7 bases from J, with 9 bases between. CDR1 GTSNPN and CDR2 SVGIG come from the germline V gene (reference sequence).

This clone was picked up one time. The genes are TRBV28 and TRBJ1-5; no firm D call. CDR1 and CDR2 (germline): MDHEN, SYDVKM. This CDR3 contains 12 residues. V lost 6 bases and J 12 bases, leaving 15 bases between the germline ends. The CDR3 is CASSRSGADQHF. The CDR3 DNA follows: TGTGCCAGCAGCCGCTCAGGCGCTGACCAGCATTTT.

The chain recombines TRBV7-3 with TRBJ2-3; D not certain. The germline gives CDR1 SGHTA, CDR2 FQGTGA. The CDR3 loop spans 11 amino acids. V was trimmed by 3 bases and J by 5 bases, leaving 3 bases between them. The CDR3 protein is CASSFGDTQYF. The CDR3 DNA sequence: TGTGCCAGCAGCTTCGGAGATACGCAGTATTTT.

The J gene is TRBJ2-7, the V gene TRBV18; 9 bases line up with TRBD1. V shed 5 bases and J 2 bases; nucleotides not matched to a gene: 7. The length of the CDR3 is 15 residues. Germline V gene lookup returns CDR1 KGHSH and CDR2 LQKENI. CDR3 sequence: CASSAGTGTPYEQYF. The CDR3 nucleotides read TGTGCCAGCTCAGCCGGGACAGGGACCCCCTACGAGCAGTACTTC.

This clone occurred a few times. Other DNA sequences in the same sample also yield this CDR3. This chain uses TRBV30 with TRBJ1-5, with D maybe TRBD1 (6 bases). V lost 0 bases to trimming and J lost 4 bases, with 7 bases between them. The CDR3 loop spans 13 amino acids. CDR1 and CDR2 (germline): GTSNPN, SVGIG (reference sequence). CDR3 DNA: TGTGCCTGGAGTGTTCAGGGGAATCAGCCCCAGCATTTT. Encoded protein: CAWSVQGNQPQHF.

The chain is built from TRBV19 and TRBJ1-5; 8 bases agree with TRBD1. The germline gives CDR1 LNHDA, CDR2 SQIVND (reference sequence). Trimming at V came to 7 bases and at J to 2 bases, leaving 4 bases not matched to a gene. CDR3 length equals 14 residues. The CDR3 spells CASIPGQGNQPQHF. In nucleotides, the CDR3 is TGTGCCAGTATCCCGGGACAGGGCAATCAGCCCCAGCATTTT.

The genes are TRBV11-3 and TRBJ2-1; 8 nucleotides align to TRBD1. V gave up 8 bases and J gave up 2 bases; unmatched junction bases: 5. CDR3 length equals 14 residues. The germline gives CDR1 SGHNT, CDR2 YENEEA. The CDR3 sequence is CASGQGATYNEQFF. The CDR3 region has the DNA TGTGCCAGCGGACAGGGAGCCACCTACAATGAGCAGTTCTTC.

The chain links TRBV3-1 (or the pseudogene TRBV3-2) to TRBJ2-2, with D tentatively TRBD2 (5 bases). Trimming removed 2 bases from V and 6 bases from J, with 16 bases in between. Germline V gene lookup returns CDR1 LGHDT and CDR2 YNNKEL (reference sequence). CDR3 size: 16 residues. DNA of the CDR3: TGTGCCAGCAGCCAATATCTCGGGGAGTTGGCCGGGGAGCTGTTTTTT. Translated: CASSQYLGELAGELFF.

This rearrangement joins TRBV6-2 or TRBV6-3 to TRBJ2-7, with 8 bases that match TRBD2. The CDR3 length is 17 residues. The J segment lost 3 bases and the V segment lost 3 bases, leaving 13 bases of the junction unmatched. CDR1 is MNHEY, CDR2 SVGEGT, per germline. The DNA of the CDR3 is TGTGCCAGCAGTTATCAAGTTGGGAGCGGGAGAGGCTACGAGCAGTACTTC. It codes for CASSYQVGSGRGYEQYF.

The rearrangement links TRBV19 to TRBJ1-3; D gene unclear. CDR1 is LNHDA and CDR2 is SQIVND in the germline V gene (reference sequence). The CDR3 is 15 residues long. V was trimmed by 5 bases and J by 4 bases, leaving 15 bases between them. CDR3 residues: CASSFRRVGGNTIYF. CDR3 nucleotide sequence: TGTGCCAGTAGTTTCCGACGGGTAGGAGGAAACACCATATATTTT.